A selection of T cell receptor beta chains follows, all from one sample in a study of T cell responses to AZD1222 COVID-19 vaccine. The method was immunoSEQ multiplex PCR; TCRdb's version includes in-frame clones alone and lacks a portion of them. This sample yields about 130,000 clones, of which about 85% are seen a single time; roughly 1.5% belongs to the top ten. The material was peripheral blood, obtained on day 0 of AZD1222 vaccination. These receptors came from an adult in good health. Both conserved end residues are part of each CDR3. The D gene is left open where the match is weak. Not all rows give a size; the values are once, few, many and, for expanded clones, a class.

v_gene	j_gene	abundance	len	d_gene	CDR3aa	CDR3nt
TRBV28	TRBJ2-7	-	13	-	CASSHGTAGGQYF	TGTGCCAGCAGTCATGGGACAGCCGGGGGGCAGTACTTC
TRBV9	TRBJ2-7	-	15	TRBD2	CASSVEAGVPYEQYF	TGTGCCAGCAGCGTGGAGGCGGGGGTCCCCTACGAGCAGTACTTC
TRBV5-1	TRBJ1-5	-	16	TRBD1	CASSLGSGGSNQPQHF	TGCGCCAGCAGCTTGGGTTCAGGGGGGAGCAATCAGCCCCAGCATTTT
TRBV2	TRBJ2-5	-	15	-	CASSEPRGVSETQYF	TGTGCCAGCAGTGAACCAAGGGGGGTTTCTGAGACCCAGTACTTC
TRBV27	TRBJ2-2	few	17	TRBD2	CASSLASSGGAHGELFF	TGTGCCAGCAGTTTAGCCTCTAGCGGGGGGGCCCACGGGGAGCTGTTTTTT
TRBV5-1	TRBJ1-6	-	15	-	CASSLARIDNSPLHF	TGCGCCAGCAGCTTGGCCAGGATCGACAATTCACCCCTCCACTTT
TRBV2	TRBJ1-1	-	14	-	CASSWQGPNTEAFF	TGTGCCAGCAGTTGGCAGGGGCCCAACACTGAAGCTTTCTTT
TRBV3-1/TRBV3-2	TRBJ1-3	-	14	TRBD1	CASSQSGGRDTIYF	TGTGCCAGCAGCCAATCAGGGGGCAGAGACACCATATATTTT
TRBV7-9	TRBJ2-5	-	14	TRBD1	CASSFTGAQETQYF	TGTGCCAGCAGCTTTACAGGGGCACAAGAGACCCAGTACTTC
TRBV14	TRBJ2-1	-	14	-	CASSGGVSIDEQFF	TGTGCCAGCAGCGGCGGGGTTTCCATCGATGAGCAGTTCTTC
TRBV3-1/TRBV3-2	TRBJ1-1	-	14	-	CASSQVWGYTEAFF	TGTGCCAGCAGCCAAGTATGGGGGTACACTGAAGCTTTCTTT
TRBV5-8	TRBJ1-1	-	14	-	CASSIPGMNTEAFF	TGTGCCAGCAGCATTCCTGGGATGAACACTGAAGCTTTCTTT
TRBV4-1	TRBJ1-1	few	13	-	CASSHPRNTEAFF	TGCGCCAGCAGCCACCCCAGAAACACTGAAGCTTTCTTT
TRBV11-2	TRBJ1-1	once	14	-	CANTGVFMNTEAFF	TGTGCAAACACCGGGGTATTCATGAACACTGAAGCTTTCTTT
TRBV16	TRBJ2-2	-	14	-	CASSQIQGSGELFF	TGTGCCAGCAGCCAAATACAGGGCTCCGGGGAGCTGTTTTTT
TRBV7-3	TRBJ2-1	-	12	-	CASSLGGYEQFF	TGTGCCAGCAGCCTGGGGGGATATGAGCAGTTCTTC
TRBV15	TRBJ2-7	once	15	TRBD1	CATSRGGTGGYEQYF	TGTGCCACCAGCAGAGGAGGGACAGGGGGCTACGAGCAGTACTTC
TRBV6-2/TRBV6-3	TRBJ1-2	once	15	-	CASSYSSIGSGGYTF	TGTGCCAGCAGTTACTCGAGTATTGGATCGGGCGGCTACACCTTC
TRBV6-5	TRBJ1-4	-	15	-	CASRPRGVTNEKLFF	TGTGCCAGCAGGCCAAGAGGGGTGACTAATGAAAAACTGTTTTTT
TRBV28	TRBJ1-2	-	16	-	CASSLIPNQGSGGYTF	TGTGCCAGCAGTTTAATCCCCAACCAGGGTTCTGGTGGCTACACCTTC
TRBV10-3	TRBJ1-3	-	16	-	CAISESTRSSGNTIYF	TGTGCCATCAGTGAGTCGACTCGGAGCTCTGGAAACACCATATATTTT
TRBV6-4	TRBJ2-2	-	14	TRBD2	CASRRLAVTGELFF	TGTGCCAGCAGGCGACTAGCGGTTACCGGGGAGCTGTTTTTT
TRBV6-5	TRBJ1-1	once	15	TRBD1	CASSPLQGRRTEAFF	TGTGCCAGCAGTCCCTTACAGGGGAGGAGGACTGAAGCTTTCTTT
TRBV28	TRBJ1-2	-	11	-	CAARRLYGYTF	TGTGCCGCCCGACGTCTCTATGGCTACACCTTC
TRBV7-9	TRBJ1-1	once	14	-	CASSQDLFITEAFF	TGTGCCAGCAGCCAAGACTTGTTTATCACTGAAGCTTTCTTT
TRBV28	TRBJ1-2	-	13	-	CASSLGARYGYTF	TGTGCCAGCAGTTTAGGGGCCCGGTATGGCTACACCTTC
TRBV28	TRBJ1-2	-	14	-	CASSLGDSSRGYTF	TGTGCCAGCAGTTTAGGGGACTCTTCCCGTGGCTACACCTTC
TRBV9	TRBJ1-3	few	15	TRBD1	CASSGTGHSGNTIYF	TGTGCCAGCAGTGGGACAGGTCACTCTGGAAACACCATATATTTT
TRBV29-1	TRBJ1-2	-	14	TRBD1	CSAWTGDANYGYTF	TGCAGCGCTTGGACAGGGGATGCTAACTATGGCTACACCTTC
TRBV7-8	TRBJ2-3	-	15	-	CASSSRRLSTDTQYF	TGTGCCAGCAGCTCCCGGAGGCTGAGCACAGATACGCAGTATTTT
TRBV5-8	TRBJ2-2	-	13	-	CASSYTSRGELFF	TGTGCCAGCAGCTATACTAGCCGCGGGGAGCTGTTTTTT
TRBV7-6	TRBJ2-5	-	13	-	CASSLAGGETQYF	TGTGCCAGCAGCTTAGCTGGGGGGGAGACCCAGTACTTC
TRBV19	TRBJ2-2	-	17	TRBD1	CASSPQGYDSNTGELFF	TGTGCCAGTAGCCCACAGGGGTATGACAGCAACACCGGGGAGCTGTTTTTT
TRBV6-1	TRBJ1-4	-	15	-	CASSEARATNEKLFF	TGTGCCAGCAGTGAAGCTCGAGCAACTAATGAAAAACTGTTTTTT
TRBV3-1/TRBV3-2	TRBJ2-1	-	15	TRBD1	CASSQAGQGPNEQFF	TGTGCCAGCAGCCAAGCGGGACAGGGGCCCAATGAGCAGTTCTTC
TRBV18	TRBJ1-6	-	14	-	CASSPGQYNSPLHF	TGTGCCAGCTCACCAGGACAGTATAATTCACCCCTCCACTTT
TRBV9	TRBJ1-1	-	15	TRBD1	CASSVEGALSTEAFF	TGTGCCAGCAGCGTTGAGGGGGCCCTGAGCACTGAAGCTTTCTTT
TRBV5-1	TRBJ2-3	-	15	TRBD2	CASSLLAGDPDTQYF	TGCGCCAGCAGCTTACTAGCGGGGGACCCAGATACGCAGTATTTT
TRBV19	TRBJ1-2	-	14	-	CASSQGRQSYGYTF	TGTGCCAGTAGTCAGGGACGCCAGAGCTATGGCTACACCTTC
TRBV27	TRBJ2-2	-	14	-	CASSSGTGTGELFF	TGTGCCAGCAGTTCCGGGACGGGGACCGGGGAGCTGTTTTTT
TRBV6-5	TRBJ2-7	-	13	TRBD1	CASRPGQAYEQYF	TGTGCCAGCAGGCCGGGACAGGCCTACGAGCAGTACTTC
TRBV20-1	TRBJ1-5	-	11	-	CSARDGITQHF	TGCAGTGCTAGAGACGGGATAACCCAGCATTTT
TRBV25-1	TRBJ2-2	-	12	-	CASSVRTGELFF	TGTGCCAGCAGTGTACGTACCGGGGAGCTGTTTTTT
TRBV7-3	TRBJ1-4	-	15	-	CASSLGQGRNEKLFF	TGTGCCAGCAGCTTAGGGCAGGGGAGGAATGAAAAACTGTTTTTT
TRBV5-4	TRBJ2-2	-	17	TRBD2	CASSLAGSGSTAGELFF	TGTGCCAGCAGCTTGGCCGGGAGCGGGAGTACCGCCGGGGAGCTGTTTTTT
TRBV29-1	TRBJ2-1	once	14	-	CSVSRGSSYNEQFF	TGCAGCGTTAGTAGGGGGAGCTCCTACAATGAGCAGTTCTTC
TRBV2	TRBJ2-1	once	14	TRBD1	CASRGDRGRGEQFF	TGTGCCAGCAGGGGGGACAGGGGGCGTGGTGAGCAGTTCTTC
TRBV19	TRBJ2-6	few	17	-	CASSIDPAGRGANVLTF	TGTGCCAGTAGTATAGATCCCGCGGGGAGAGGGGCCAACGTCCTGACTTTC
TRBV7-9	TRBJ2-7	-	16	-	CASSPAEWAGPPPQYF	TGTGCCAGCAGCCCAGCAGAGTGGGCGGGGCCGCCCCCGCAGTACTTC
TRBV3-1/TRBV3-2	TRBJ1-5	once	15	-	CASSQDIGENQPQHF	TGTGCCAGCAGCCAAGATATTGGGGAAAATCAGCCCCAGCATTTT
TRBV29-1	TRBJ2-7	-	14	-	CSVRPQGYSYEQYF	TGCAGCGTTCGTCCTCAGGGGTACTCCTACGAGCAGTACTTC
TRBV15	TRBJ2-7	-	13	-	CATSRDHGNEQYF	TGTGCCACCAGCAGAGATCACGGGAACGAGCAGTACTTC
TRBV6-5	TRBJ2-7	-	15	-	CASSYSIRGLYEQYF	TGTGCCAGCAGTTACTCGATCAGGGGATTGTACGAGCAGTACTTC
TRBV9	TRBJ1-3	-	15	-	CASSPRTVQGNTIYF	TGTGCCAGCAGCCCCCGGACCGTACAAGGCAACACCATATATTTT